The 20 T cell receptor beta chains given below trace back to one sample, sequenced in a study of blood T cell repertoires in COVID-19. The data were produced by immunoSEQ multiplex PCR, yet TCRdb's version contains in-frame clones alone and is incomplete. In the table there are 170,000 or so clones, around 87% of which are singletons. The sequencing sample was made of PBMCs or T cells enriched from blood (not recorded which). These TCRs come from a woman aged 45-60 years who had recovered from COVID-19.

The chain has TRBV4-2 and TRBJ2-3, with TRBD1 identical over 10 bases. Germline CDR1 and CDR2: LGHNA and YNFKEQ. Unmatched junction bases numbered 5, after V lost 2 bases and J lost 0 bases. This CDR3 comprises 17 residues. Here the CDR3 DNA reads TGTGCCAGCAGCCAATTGCCGGGACAGGGGAGCACAGATACGCAGTATTTT. This gives the protein CASSQLPGQGSTDTQYF.

The CDR3 reads CASRARDRSNQPQHF. Written as DNA, the CDR3 is TGTGCCAGTAGAGCCCGAGACAGGTCAAATCAGCCCCAGCATTTT. This chain uses TRBV19 with TRBJ1-5, with D possibly TRBD1 on 6 matching bases. Germline loops: CDR1 LNHDA, CDR2 SQIVND (reference sequence). CDR3 length: 15 amino acids. The ends were cut back, 6 bases at V and 4 bases at J, with 16 bases in the middle.

This clone showed up just a few times. The DNA of the CDR3 is TGTGCCAGCAGTCCCGACAGGGTAGTCTTGGGGACCGGGGAGCTGTTTTTT. Its translation is CASSPDRVVLGTGELFF. This sequence joins TRBV6-6 and TRBJ2-2; 7 nucleotides agree with TRBD1. The CDR3 is 17 amino acids. CDR1 is MNHNY and CDR2 is SVGAGI in the germline V gene (reference sequence). Trimming cost V 5 bases and J 5 bases; bases outside gene matches: 14.

The V call is TRBV5-6, the J call TRBJ1-4, with TRBD1 matching over 9 bases. J was trimmed by 8 bases and V by 6 bases; bases with no gene match: 5. CDR1 is SGHDT and CDR2 is YYEEEE in the germline V gene. This CDR3 is built from 13 residues. The CDR3: CASTRTGDEKLFF. CDR3 DNA: TGTGCCAGCACCCGGACAGGGGACGAAAAACTGTTTTTT.

This clone turned up a few times. This chain connects TRBV6-5 to TRBJ1-1; 9 bases fit TRBD1. This CDR3 is 13 amino acids long. CDR1 is MNHEY, CDR2 SVGAGI, per germline. The trim removed 5 bases at V and 10 bases at J, leaving 8 bases unmatched. CDR3: CASSLGQGLLAFF. The CDR3 bases are TGTGCCAGCAGTCTGGGACAGGGACTCCTAGCTTTCTTT.

The chain joins TRBV11-3 to TRBJ2-5, with D possibly TRBD1 on 5 matching bases. V lost 0 bases and J lost 5, with 25 bases in between. The germline V gene encodes CDR1 SGHNT and CDR2 YENEEA. The CDR3 runs 19 residues. CDR3 protein: CASSLDLRQGSFVWETQYF. The CDR3 DNA reads TGTGCCAGCAGCTTAGATCTGCGGCAGGGAAGTTTTGTTTGGGAGACCCAGTACTTC.

The chain is built from TRBV5-4 and TRBJ2-3; 12 nucleotides match TRBD2. V shed 0 bases, J shed 3 bases, and the junction held 2 bases outside the gene matches. The CDR3 consists of 16 residues. Germline V gene data show CDR1 as SGHNT and CDR2 as YYREEE (reference sequence). The CDR3 nucleotides read TGTGCCAGCAGCTTGGGGACTAGCGGGGTAACAGATACGCAGTATTTT. Amino acid sequence: CASSLGTSGVTDTQYF.

The V and J genes are TRBV19 and TRBJ2-3; D is ambiguous. Trimming removed 3 bases at V and 6 bases at J, with 4 bases between. Per the germline V gene, CDR1 is LNHDA and CDR2 is SQIVND (reference sequence). The CDR3 sequence is 11 residues long. The CDR3: CASSIPDTQYF. CDR3 bases: TGTGCCAGTAGTATCCCGGATACGCAGTATTTT.

The rearrangement joins TRBV2 to TRBJ1-1, with D maybe TRBD1 (6 bases). Germline CDR1 SNHLY, CDR2 FYNNEI. There are 14 residues in the CDR3. Trimming pared 6 bases from V and 0 bases from J, leaving 11 bases between. DNA for the CDR3: TGTGCCAGCAGGGACAGCCTAATGAACACTGAAGCTTTCTTT. The encoded protein is CASRDSLMNTEAFF.

CDR3 DNA sequence: TGCACCGTAGGGGTTTCCCAAGAGACCCAGTACTTC. Its protein is CTVGVSQETQYF. This chain links TRBV29-1 with TRBJ2-5; a possible D gene is TRBD1 (5 bases). CDR1 and CDR2 (germline): SQVTM, ANQGSEA. The CDR3 runs 12 residues.

The rearrangement uses TRBV12-3 or TRBV12-4 and TRBJ2-7; D is ambiguous. V was clipped by 3 bases and J by 5 bases, with 11 bases between them. The CDR3 consists of 13 residues. The CDR3 DNA follows: TGTGCCAGCAGTTTTCACGTGAGGAACGAGCAGTACTTC. This encodes CASSFHVRNEQYF.

This clone has only one observation. The chain joins TRBV24-1 to TRBJ2-1; possibly TRBD2 for D (6 bases). Germline V lookup: CDR1 KGHDR, CDR2 SFDVKD. The length of the CDR3 is 12 residues. V shed 8 bases and J shed 9 bases, with 13 bases lying between them. CDR3 residues: CATMFDGGEQFF. CDR3 sequence (DNA): TGTGCCACCATGTTCGACGGGGGTGAGCAGTTCTTC.

The V gene is TRBV2, the J gene TRBJ1-1; D is ambiguous. The CDR3 has 14 residues. The V gene lost 3 bases and the J gene lost 1 base, with 9 bases spanning the gap. The germline gives CDR1 SNHLY, CDR2 FYNNEI. DNA of the CDR3: TGTGCCAGCAGTGACCGCGCAACGAACACTGAAGCTTTCTTT. Amino acids: CASSDRATNTEAFF. Based on the CDR3 plus reference TRBV2 and TRBJ1-1, the full variable domain is EPEVTQTPSHQVTQMGQEVILRCVPISNHLYFYWYRQILGQKVEFLVSFYNNEISEKSEIFDDQFSVERPDGSNFTLKIRSTKLEDSAMYFCASSDRATNTEAFFGQGTRLTVV.

A single count supports this clone. This chain joins TRBV5-1 and TRBJ1-1; TRBD1 matches at 10 bases. The CDR3 loop spans 14 amino acids. Germline V gene data show CDR1 as SGHRS and CDR2 as YFSETQ. Losses at the gene ends were 4 bases for V and 5 bases for J; bases not matched to a gene: 5. The CDR3 nucleotides are TGCGCCAGCAGCCGGGACAGGGGCAGAACTGAAGCTTTCTTT. Translation gives CASSRDRGRTEAFF. The full variable domain, in which reference TRBV5-1 and TRBJ1-1 provide the parts outside the CDR3, is KAGVTQTPRYLIKTRGQQVTLSCSPISGHRSVSWYQQTPGQGLQFLFEYFSETQRNKGNFPGRFSGRQFSNSRSEMNVSTLELGDSALYLCASSRDRGRTEAFFGQGTRLTVV.

The V gene is TRBV18, the J gene TRBJ1-5; D is undetermined. Trimming cost V 2 bases and J 2 bases, with 7 bases left between them. The CDR3 contains 14 residues. CDR1 and CDR2 from the germline V gene are KGHSH and LQKENI. CDR3 in amino acids: CASSPGMGNQPQHF. In DNA form, the CDR3 reads TGTGCCAGCTCACCAGGCATGGGCAATCAGCCCCAGCATTTT.

A single count supports this clone. This rearrangement joins TRBV27 to TRBJ1-1; 7 bases line up with TRBD1. Trimming removed 4 bases from V and 1 base from J; junction bases left unmatched: 6. The CDR3 covers 15 residues. Per germline, CDR1 MNHEY and CDR2 SMNVEV (reference sequence). CDR3 in DNA: TGTGCCAGCAGTTCCCGGACAGGTCCGAACACTGAAGCTTTCTTT. Its translation: CASSSRTGPNTEAFF.

CDR3 in DNA: TGTGCCAGCAGCCCCCCCGGTCCCAATCAGCCCCAGCATTTT. This gives the protein CASSPPGPNQPQHF. J is TRBJ1-5 and V is TRBV9; D not certain. The CDR3 loop spans 14 amino acids. Trimming left V 4 bases short and J 3 bases short, with 11 bases between. Looked up from germline, CDR1 is SGDLS and CDR2 is YYNGEE.

V usage is TRBV9 and J usage is TRBJ2-1; 7 bases map to TRBD2. Trimming removed 2 bases from V and 0 bases from J; junction bases left unmatched: 2. CDR1 SGDLS and CDR2 YYNGEE come from the germline V gene. The CDR3 is 15 residues long. The CDR3 region has the DNA TGTGCCAGCAGCGTCGGGACTATCTCCTACAATGAGCAGTTCTTC. Amino acid sequence: CASSVGTISYNEQFF.

The chain is built from TRBV5-6 and TRBJ1-2; 7 bases are a match to TRBD1. This CDR3 comprises 14 residues. The junction had 7 bases not matched to a gene; V was cut back by 4 bases and J by 4 bases. The germline gives CDR1 SGHDT, CDR2 YYEEEE. Here the CDR3 DNA reads TGTGCCAGCAGCCCGGACAGGACGAGCTATGGCTACACCTTC. Translating it yields CASSPDRTSYGYTF.

The J gene is TRBJ1-1, the V gene TRBV4-1; 8 nucleotides line up with TRBD1. The CDR3 runs 16 residues. After removal of 3 bases from V and 7 bases from J, the junction contained 13 bases not matched to a gene. Per germline, CDR1 MGHRA and CDR2 YSYEKL. The CDR3 coding sequence is TGCGCCAGCAGCCAGGAAATGCGACAGGGGCAGAATGAAGCTTTCTTT. Its translation is CASSQEMRQGQNEAFF.